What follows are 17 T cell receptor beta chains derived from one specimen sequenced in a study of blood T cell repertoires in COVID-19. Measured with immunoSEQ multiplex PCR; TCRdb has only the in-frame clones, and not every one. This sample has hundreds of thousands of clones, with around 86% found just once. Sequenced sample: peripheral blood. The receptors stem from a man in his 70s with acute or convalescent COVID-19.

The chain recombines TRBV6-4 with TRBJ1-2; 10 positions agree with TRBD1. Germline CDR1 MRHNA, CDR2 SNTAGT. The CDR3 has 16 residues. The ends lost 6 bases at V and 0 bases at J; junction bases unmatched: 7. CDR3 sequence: CASRPTGGRSNYGYTF. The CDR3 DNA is TGTGCCAGCAGGCCGACAGGGGGCAGATCTAACTATGGCTACACCTTC.

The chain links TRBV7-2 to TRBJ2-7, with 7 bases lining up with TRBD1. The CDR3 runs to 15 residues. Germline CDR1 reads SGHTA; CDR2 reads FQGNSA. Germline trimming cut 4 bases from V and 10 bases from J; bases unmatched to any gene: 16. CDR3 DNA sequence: TGTGCCAGCAGCTATGGTAGGGACAGCCGCCTGAGACAGTACTTC. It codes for CASSYGRDSRLRQYF.

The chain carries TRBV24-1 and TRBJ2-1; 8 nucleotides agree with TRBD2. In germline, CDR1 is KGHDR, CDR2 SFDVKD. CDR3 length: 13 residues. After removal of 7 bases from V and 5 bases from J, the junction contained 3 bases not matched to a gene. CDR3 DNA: TGTGCCACCAGGGCGGGAGGCAACAATGAGCAGTTCTTC. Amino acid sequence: CATRAGGNNEQFF.

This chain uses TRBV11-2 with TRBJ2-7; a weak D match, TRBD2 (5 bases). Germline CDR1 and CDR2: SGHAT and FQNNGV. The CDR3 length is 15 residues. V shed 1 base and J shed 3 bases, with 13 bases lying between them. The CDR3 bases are TGTGCCAGCAGCTTAGTTCCTAGCTCCTACTACGAGCAGTACTTC. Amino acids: CASSLVPSSYYEQYF.

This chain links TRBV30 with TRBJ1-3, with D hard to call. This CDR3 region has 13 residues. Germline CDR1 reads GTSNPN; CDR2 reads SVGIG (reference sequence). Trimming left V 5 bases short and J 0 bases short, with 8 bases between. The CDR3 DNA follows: TGTGCCTGGGACACCGACTCTGGAAACACCATATATTTT. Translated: CAWDTDSGNTIYF.

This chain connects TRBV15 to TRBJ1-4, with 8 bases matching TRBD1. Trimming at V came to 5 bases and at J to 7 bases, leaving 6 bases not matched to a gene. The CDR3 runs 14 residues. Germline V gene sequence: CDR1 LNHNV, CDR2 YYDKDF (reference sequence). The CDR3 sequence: CATSSGQGFEKLFF. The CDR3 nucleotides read TGTGCCACCAGCTCCGGACAGGGATTTGAAAAACTGTTTTTT.

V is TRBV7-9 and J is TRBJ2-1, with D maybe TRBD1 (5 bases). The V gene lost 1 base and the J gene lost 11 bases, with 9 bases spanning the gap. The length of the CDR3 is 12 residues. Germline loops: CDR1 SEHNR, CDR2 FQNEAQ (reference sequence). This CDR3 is CASSLGAGKQFF. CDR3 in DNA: TGTGCCAGCAGCTTAGGGGCAGGGAAGCAGTTCTTC.

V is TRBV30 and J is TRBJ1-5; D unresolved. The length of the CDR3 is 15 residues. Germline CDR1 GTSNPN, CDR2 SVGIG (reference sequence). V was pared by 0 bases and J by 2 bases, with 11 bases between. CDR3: CAWSVPAGGNQPQHF. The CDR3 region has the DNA TGTGCCTGGAGTGTACCTGCAGGCGGCAATCAGCCCCAGCATTTT.

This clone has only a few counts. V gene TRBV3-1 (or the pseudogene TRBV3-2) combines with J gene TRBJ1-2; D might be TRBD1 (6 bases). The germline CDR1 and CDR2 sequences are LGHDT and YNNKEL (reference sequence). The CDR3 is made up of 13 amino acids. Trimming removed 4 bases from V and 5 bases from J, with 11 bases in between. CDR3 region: CASSPRGFYGYTF. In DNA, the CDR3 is TGTGCCAGCAGCCCCAGGGGCTTTTATGGCTACACCTTC.

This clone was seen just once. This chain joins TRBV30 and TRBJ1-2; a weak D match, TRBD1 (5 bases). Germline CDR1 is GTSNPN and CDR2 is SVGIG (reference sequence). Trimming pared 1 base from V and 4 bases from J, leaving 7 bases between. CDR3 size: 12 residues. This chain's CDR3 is CAWSGQTYGYTF. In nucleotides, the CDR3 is TGTGCCTGGAGTGGACAGACCTATGGCTACACCTTC.

CDR3 DNA: TGTGCCAGCAGCTTGGCGGGATGGACAGATACGCAGTATTTT. Its translation is CASSLAGWTDTQYF. The chain recombines TRBV5-8 with TRBJ2-3, with a possible D match to TRBD2 (5 bases). Looked up from germline, CDR1 is SGHTS and CDR2 is YDEGEE. The CDR3 is 14 amino acids. Trimming took off 0 bases at V and 3 bases at J, with 8 bases between the two ends.

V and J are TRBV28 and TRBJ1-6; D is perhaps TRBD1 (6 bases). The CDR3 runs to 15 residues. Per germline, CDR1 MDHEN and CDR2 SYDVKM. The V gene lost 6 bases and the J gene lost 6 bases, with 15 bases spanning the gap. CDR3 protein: CASRRAGAGNSPLHF. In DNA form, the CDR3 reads TGTGCCAGCAGACGAGCAGGGGCCGGTAATTCACCCCTCCACTTT. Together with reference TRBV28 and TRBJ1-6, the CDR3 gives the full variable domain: DVKVTQSSRYLVKRTGEKVFLECVQDMDHENMFWYRQDPGLGLRLIYFSYDVKMKEKGDIPEGYSVSREKKERFSLILESASTNQTSMYLCASRRAGAGNSPLHFGNGTRLTVT.

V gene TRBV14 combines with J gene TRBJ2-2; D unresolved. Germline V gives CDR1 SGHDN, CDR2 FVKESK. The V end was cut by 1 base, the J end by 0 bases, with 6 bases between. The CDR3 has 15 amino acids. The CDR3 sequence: CASSQVRPNTGELFF. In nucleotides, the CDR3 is TGTGCCAGCAGCCAAGTGCGCCCGAACACCGGGGAGCTGTTTTTT.

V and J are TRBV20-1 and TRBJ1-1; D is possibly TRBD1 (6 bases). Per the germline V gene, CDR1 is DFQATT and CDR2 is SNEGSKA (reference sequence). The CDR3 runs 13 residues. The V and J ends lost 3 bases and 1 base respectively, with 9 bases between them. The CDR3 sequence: CSASPDRNTEAFF. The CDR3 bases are TGCAGTGCTAGTCCGGACAGGAACACTGAAGCTTTCTTT.

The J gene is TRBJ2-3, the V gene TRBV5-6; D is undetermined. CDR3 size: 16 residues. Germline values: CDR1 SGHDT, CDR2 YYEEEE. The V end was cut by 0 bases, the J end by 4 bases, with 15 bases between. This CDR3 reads CASSLVTAAASDTQYF. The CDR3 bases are TGTGCCAGCAGCTTGGTAACCGCGGCAGCTTCAGATACGCAGTATTTT.

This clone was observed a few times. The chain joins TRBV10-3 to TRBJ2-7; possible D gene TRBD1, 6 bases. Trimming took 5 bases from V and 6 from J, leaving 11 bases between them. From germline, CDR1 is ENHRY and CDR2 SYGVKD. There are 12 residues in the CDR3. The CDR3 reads CAISTGHLEQYF. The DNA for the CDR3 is TGTGCCATCAGTACAGGGCATCTCGAGCAGTACTTC.

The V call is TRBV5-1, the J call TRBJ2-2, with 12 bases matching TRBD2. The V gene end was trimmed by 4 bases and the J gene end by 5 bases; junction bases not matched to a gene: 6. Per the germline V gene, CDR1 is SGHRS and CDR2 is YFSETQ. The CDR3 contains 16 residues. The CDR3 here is CASSLAGGPGTGELFF. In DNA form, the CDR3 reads TGCGCCAGCAGCCTAGCGGGGGGGCCGGGGACCGGGGAGCTGTTTTTT.